This note documents a single T cell receptor beta chain sequence. Its antigen is unidentified. Germline V gene lookup returns CDR1 LNHDA and CDR2 SQIVND (reference sequence). This CDR3 has 14 amino acids. The V gene end was trimmed by 5 bases and the J gene end by 3 bases; junction bases not matched to a gene: 3. The sample comes from a study of cytomegalovirus exposure and HLA in healthy donors. Study-wide results and caveats: A few V segments could not be told apart, such as TRBV6-2 and TRBV6-3, and were left out. A few CMV-associated chains were confirmed in vitro to be specific for CMV antigens.

The primer mix had 60 Vbeta and 13 Jbeta primers. Only in-frame clones appear in the TCRdb table, and some are missing; sequencing was by immunoSEQ multiplex PCR. The profile covers roughly 170,000 clones, with almost 80% appearing a single time and 1.3% taken by the ten largest. The chain has TRBV19 and TRBJ1-2; 10 nucleotides match TRBD1. Material for sequencing was PBMCs. The receptor was derived from a man aged 25 to 40 in good health and CMV-seronegative. CDR3 amino acids: CASSDRGLYYGYTF. The CDR3, as DNA: TGTGCCAGTAGTGACAGGGGGCTGTACTATGGCTACACCTTC.